These 3 T cell receptor beta chains were sequenced from one sample in a study of metastatic and nonmetastatic thyroid tumors. TCRdb called clones again from the PCR reads with MiXCR. The data show approximately 58,000 clones, 20% to 25% seen once. Thyroid surgery was preceded by no treatment in any patient. The sequenced sample was blood. These receptors were taken from a female donor with papillary thyroid cancer or a benign thyroid nodule (not recorded which). Some clones in this sample may be carry-over from other donors' samples.

This clone was counted many times. This chain joins TRBV19 and TRBJ1-5; D is unclear. The CDR3 loop spans 15 amino acids. Germline lookup yields CDR1 LNHDA and CDR2 SQIVND (reference sequence). The V gene lost 3 bases and the J gene lost 0 bases, with 9 bases spanning the gap. In nucleotides, the CDR3 is TGTGCCAGTAGTATCGAGGGTTCTAGCAATCAGCCCCAGCATTTT. Translation: CASSIEGSSNQPQHF.

This clone was observed many times. The chain joins TRBV28 to TRBJ1-6; D unresolved. The CDR3 consists of 12 residues. With 8 bases removed from V and 7 bases from J, the gap between germline ends came to 9 bases. Germline values: CDR1 MDHEN, CDR2 SYDVKM. CDR3 bases: TGTGCCAGCGCGAGGTCCAATTCACCCCTCCACTTT. Its translation: CASARSNSPLHF.

This clone has just a few counts. The chain is built from TRBV12-3 or TRBV12-4 and TRBJ2-7, with D possibly matching TRBD2 (5 bases). CDR3 length equals 16 residues. V was cut by 6 bases and J by 4 bases, with 22 bases left in between. Here the CDR3 DNA reads TGTGCCAGCAGCGGTTTCGTGACTATCGGTTCATACGAGCAGTACTTC. It yields the protein CASSGFVTIGSYEQYF.